These 8 T cell receptor beta chains came from one sample sequenced in a study of shared clonotypes between healthy human individuals. Profiling relied on immunoSEQ multiplex PCR, and the TCRdb table lists in-frame clones only, not all of them. The sample contains around 2.5 million clones, over 85% of which appear only once. Source material: naive CD4+ T cells from PBMCs. Stated subset: CD45RA+ positively selected. These receptors originate from a man aged 18 to 30 in good health. Some clones in this sample may be carry-over from other donors' samples.

This clone was found once. The chain uses TRBV9 and TRBJ2-3; TRBD2 is a possible D gene (6 bases). CDR3 length equals 14 residues. V was clipped by 4 bases and J by 0 bases, with 9 bases between them. Germline CDR1 is SGDLS and CDR2 is YYNGEE. The CDR3 loop reads CASSIAASTDTQYF. The CDR3 DNA is TGTGCCAGCAGCATAGCGGCTAGCACAGATACGCAGTATTTT.

The V and J genes are TRBV5-1 and TRBJ2-7; D could derive from TRBD1 or TRBD2 (5 bases each). This CDR3 spans 15 amino acids. The germline CDR1 and CDR2 sequences are SGHRS and YFSETQ. With 0 bases removed from V and 5 bases from J, the gap between germline ends came to 15 bases. DNA for the CDR3: TGCGCCAGCAGCTTGGGGGAGACCGGGGCCGACGAGCAGTACTTC. Protein: CASSLGETGADEQYF.

The chain uses TRBV6-4 and TRBJ2-3, with 7 bases identical to TRBD2. The CDR3 covers 14 residues. V shed 2 bases, J shed 7 bases, and the junction held 6 bases outside the gene matches. The germline V gene has CDR1 MRHNA and CDR2 SNTAGT. As DNA, the CDR3 is TGTGCCAGCAGTGACCGGACTAGTAGCAATACGCAGTATTTT. Its translation: CASSDRTSSNTQYF.

This rearrangement joins TRBV7-2 to TRBJ2-1; D is unclear. Germline loops: CDR1 SGHTA, CDR2 FQGNSA. This CDR3 has 14 amino acids. Deletions cut 6 bases from V and 6 bases from J, with 15 bases between. CDR3 nucleotide sequence: TGTGCCAGCAGGCCGCCGGGTCGTGTCAATGAGCAGTTCTTC. Translating gives CASRPPGRVNEQFF.

The chain uses TRBV7-2 and TRBJ2-7, with TRBD2 identical over 7 bases. Germline-derived CDR1 and CDR2 are SGHTA and FQGNSA. This CDR3 region has 17 residues. V lost 5 bases and J lost 3; bases outside the gene matches: 16. In DNA, the CDR3 is TGTGCCAGCAGCCCAAACCTCGGGGCTAGCGGATACTACGAGCAGTACTTC. It translates to CASSPNLGASGYYEQYF.

This chain connects TRBV7-9 to TRBJ2-2; 13 bases are shared with TRBD2. This CDR3 has 17 amino acids. V was pared by 7 bases and J by 5 bases, with 10 bases of the junction left unmatched. Germline lookup yields CDR1 SEHNR and CDR2 FQNEAQ (reference sequence). Here the CDR3 DNA reads TGTGCCAGCATCCAACTAGCGGGAGGGCCGGGGACCGGGGAGCTGTTTTTT. It specifies CASIQLAGGPGTGELFF. Full variable domain (outside the CDR3, taken from reference TRBV7-9 and TRBJ2-2): DTGVSQNPRHKITKRGQNVTFRCDPISEHNRLYWYRQTLGQGPEFLTYFQNEAQLEKSRLLSDRFSAERPKGSFSTLEIQRTEQGDSAMYLCASIQLAGGPGTGELFFGEGSRLTVL.

The CDR3 here is CASSPTGLAGVGYETQYF. CDR3 bases: TGTGCCAGCTCACCGACCGGACTAGCGGGAGTGGGTTATGAGACCCAGTACTTC. The V call is TRBV18, the J call TRBJ2-5; TRBD2 matches at 13 bases. The CDR3 is made up of 18 amino acids. With 3 bases clipped from V and 5 bases from J, the junction kept 12 bases outside the gene matches. Germline V lookup: CDR1 KGHSH, CDR2 LQKENI.

Comment on this clone: At one end, the junction sequence differs from germline, possibly due to a read error. V and J are TRBV5-4 and TRBJ1-4, with a possible D match to TRBD1 (6 bases). Germline loops: CDR1 SGHNT, CDR2 YYREEE (reference sequence). This CDR3 contains 15 residues. CDR3 nucleotides: TGTGCCAGCAGCCCGGCTGTGGGGGCCCCCGGCGGGGCTATTTTT. Translation gives CASSPAVGAPGGAIF. The complete variable domain, with remaining parts taken from reference TRBV5-4 and TRBJ1-4, reads ETGVTQSPTHLIKTRGQQVTLRCSSQSGHNTVSWYQQALGQGPQFIFQYYREEENGRGNFPPRFSGLQFPNYSSELNVNALELDDSALYLCASSPAVGAPGGAIFGSGTQLSVL.